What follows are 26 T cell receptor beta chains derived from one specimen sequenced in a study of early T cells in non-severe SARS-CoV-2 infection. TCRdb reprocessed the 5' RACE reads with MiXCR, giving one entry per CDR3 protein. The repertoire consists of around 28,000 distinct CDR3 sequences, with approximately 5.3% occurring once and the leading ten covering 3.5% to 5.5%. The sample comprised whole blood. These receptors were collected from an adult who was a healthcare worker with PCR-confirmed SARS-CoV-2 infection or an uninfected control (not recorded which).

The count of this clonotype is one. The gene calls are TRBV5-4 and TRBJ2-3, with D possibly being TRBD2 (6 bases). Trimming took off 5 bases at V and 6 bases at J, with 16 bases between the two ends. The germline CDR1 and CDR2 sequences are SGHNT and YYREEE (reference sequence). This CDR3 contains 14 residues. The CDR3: CASRPGGPGDTQYF. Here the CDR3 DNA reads TGTGCCAGCAGGCCAGGAGGGCCGGGGGATACGCAGTATTTT.

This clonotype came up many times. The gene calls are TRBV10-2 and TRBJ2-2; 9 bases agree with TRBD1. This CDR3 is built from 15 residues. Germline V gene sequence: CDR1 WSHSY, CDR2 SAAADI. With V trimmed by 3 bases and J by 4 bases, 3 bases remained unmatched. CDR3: CASSEQGASTGELFF. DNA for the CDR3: TGCGCCAGCAGTGAACAGGGGGCGTCCACCGGGGAGCTGTTTTTT.

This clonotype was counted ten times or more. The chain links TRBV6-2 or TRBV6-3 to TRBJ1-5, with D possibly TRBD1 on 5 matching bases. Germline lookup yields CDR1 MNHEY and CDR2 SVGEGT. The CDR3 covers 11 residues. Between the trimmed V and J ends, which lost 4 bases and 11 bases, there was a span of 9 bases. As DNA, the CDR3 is TGTGCCAGCAGTTCCAGAGGGGCCCAGCATTTT. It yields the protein CASSSRGAQHF.

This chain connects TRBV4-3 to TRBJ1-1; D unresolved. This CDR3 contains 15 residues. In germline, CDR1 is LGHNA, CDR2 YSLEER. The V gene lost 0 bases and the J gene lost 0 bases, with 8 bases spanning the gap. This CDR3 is CASSQDLSMNTEAFF. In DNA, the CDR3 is TGCGCCAGCAGCCAAGATCTGTCTATGAACACTGAAGCTTTCTTT.

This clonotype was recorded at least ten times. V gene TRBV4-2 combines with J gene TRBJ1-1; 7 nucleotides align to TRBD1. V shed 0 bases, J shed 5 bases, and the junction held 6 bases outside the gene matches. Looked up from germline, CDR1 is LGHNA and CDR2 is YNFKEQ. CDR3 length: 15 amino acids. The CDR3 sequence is CASSQDLTGNTEAFF. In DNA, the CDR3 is TGTGCCAGCAGCCAAGATCTGACAGGGAATACTGAAGCTTTCTTT.

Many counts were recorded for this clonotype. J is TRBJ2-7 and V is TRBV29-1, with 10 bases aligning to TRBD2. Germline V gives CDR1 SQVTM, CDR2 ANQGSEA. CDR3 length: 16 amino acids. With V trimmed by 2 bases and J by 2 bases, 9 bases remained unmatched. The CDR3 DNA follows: TGCAGCGTTGAACTAGCGGGAGCGTTTAACGCCTACGAGCAGTACTTC. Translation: CSVELAGAFNAYEQYF.

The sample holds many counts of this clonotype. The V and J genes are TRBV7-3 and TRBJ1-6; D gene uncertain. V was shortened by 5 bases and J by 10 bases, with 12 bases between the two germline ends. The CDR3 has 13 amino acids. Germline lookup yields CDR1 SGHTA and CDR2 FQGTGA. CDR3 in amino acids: CASSPGGKSPLHF. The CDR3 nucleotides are TGTGCCAGCAGCCCCGGAGGGAAATCACCCCTCCACTTT.

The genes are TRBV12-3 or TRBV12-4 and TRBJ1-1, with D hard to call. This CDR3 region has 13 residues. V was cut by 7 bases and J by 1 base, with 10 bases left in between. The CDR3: CASTRLSNTEAFF. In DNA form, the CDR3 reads TGTGCCAGCACAAGGTTGTCGAACACTGAAGCTTTCTTT.

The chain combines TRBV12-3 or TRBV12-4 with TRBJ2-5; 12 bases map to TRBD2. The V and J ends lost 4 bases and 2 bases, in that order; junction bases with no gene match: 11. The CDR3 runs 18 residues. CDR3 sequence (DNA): TGTGCCAGCAGTTCCGGGACTAGCGGGCCGATTTCACAAGAGACCCAGTACTTC. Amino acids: CASSSGTSGPISQETQYF.

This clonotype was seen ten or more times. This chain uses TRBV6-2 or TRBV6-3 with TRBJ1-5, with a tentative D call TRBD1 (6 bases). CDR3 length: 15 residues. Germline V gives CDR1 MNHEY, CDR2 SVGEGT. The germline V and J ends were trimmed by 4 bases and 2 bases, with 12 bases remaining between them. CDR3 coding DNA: TGTGCCAGCAGTTTCCTGGACAGACGCAATCAGCCCCAGCATTTT. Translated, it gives CASSFLDRRNQPQHF.

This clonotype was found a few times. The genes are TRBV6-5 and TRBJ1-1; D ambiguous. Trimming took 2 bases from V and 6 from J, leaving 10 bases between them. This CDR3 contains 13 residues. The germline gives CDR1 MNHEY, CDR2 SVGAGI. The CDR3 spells CASSYRGVAEAFF. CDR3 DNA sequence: TGTGCCAGCAGTTACCGGGGTGTCGCTGAAGCTTTCTTT.

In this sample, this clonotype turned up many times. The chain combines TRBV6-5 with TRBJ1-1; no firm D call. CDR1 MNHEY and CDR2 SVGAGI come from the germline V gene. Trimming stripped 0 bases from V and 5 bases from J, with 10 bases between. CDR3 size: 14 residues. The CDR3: CASSYSGQGTEAFF. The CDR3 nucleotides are TGTGCCAGCAGTTACTCGGGCCAAGGTACTGAAGCTTTCTTT.

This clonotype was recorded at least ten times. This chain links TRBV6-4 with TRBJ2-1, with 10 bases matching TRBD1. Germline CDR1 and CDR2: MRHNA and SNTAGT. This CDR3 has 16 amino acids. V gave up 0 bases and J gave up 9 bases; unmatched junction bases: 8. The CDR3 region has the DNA TGTGCCAGCAGTGACTCGGGGACAGGGGTACAAGGTGAGCAGTTCTTC. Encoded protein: CASSDSGTGVQGEQFF.

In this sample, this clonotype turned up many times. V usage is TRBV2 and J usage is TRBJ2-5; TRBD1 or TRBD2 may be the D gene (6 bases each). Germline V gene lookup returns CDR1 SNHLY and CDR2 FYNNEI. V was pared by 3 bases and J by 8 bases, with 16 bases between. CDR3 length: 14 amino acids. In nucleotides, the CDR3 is TGTGCCAGCAGTGATGGGGGGCGAAGGGGTACCCAGTACTTC. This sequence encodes CASSDGGRRGTQYF. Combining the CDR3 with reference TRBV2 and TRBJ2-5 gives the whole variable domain EPEVTQTPSHQVTQMGQEVILRCVPISNHLYFYWYRQILGQKVEFLVSFYNNEISEKSEIFDDQFSVERPDGSNFTLKIRSTKLEDSAMYFCASSDGGRRGTQYFGPGTRLLVL.

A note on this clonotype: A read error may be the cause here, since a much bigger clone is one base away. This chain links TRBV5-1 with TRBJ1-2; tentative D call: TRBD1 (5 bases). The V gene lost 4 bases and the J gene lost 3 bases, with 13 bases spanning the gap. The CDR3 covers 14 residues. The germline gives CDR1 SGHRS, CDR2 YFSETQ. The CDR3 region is CASSPWTCDYGYTF. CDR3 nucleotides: TGCGCCAGCAGCCCCTGGACATGCGACTATGGCTACACCTTC.

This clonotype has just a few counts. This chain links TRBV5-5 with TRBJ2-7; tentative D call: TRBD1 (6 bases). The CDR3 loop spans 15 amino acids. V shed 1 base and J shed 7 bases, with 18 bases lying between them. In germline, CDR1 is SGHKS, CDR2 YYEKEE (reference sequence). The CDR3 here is CASSLLTGTFNEQYF. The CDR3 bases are TGTGCCAGCAGCTTGCTAACAGGGACGTTCAATGAGCAGTACTTC.

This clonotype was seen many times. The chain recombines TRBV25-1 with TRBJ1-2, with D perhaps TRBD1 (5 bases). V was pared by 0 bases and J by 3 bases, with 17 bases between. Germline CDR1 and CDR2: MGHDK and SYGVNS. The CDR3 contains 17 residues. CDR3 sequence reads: CASSEYRLAQGYYGYTF. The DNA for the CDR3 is TGTGCCAGCAGTGAATATAGATTGGCTCAGGGCTACTATGGCTACACCTTC.

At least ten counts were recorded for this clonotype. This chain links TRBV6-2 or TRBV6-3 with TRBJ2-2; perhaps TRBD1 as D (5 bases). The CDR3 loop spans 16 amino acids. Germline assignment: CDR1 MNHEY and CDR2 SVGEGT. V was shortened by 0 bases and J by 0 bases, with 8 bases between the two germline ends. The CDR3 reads CASSYSTASNTGELFF. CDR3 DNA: TGTGCCAGCAGTTACTCGACAGCCTCGAACACCGGGGAGCTGTTTTTT.

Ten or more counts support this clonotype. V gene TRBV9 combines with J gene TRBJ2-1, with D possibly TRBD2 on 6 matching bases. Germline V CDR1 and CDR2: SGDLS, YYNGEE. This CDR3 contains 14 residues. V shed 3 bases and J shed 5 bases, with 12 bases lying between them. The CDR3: CASSAGTQDNEQFF. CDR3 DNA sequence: TGTGCCAGCAGCGCCGGGACTCAGGACAATGAGCAGTTCTTC. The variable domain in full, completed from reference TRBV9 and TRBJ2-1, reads DSGVTQTPKHLITATGQRVTLRCSPRSGDLSVYWYQQSLDQGLQFLIQYYNGEERAKGNILERFSAQQFPDLHSELNLSSLELGDSALYFCASSAGTQDNEQFFGPGTRLTVL.

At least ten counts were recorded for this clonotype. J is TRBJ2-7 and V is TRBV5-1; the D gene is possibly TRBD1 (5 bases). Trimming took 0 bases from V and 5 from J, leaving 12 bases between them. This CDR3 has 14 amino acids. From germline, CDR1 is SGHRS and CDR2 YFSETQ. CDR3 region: CASSLGQGYDEQYF. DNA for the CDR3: TGCGCCAGCAGCTTGGGGCAGGGTTACGACGAGCAGTACTTC.

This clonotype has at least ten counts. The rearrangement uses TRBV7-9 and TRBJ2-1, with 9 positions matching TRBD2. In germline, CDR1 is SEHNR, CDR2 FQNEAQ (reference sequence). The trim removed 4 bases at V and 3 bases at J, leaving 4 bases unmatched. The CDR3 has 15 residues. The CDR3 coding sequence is TGTGCCAGCAGCTATAGCGGGAGAATCTACAATGAGCAGTTCTTC. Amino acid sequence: CASSYSGRIYNEQFF.

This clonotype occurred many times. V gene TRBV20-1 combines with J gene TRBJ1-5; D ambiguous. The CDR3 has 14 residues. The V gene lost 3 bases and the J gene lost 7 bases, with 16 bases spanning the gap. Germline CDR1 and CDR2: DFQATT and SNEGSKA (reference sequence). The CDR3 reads CSASRQGRGQPQHF. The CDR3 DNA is TGCAGTGCTAGCCGACAAGGGAGAGGGCAGCCCCAGCATTTT.

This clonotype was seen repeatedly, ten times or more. The CDR3 loop is CSVVEGDLAYTDTQYF. CDR3 in DNA: TGCAGCGTTGTTGAGGGAGACCTCGCCTACACAGATACGCAGTATTTT. The chain employs TRBV29-1 and TRBJ2-3; a possible D gene is TRBD2 (5 bases). Germline V gene data show CDR1 as SQVTM and CDR2 as ANQGSEA. The CDR3 has 16 amino acids. V was trimmed by 4 bases and J by 2 bases, leaving 19 bases between them.

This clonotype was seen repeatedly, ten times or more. The CDR3 loop is CASPFPGLVLDTQYF. The CDR3 coding sequence is TGTGCCAGCCCTTTCCCGGGACTAGTATTAGATACGCAGTATTTT. V and J are TRBV28 and TRBJ2-3; 8 nucleotides align to TRBD2. The V and J ends lost 8 bases and 5 bases, in that order; junction bases with no gene match: 12. The CDR3 contains 15 residues. CDR1 and CDR2 (germline): MDHEN, SYDVKM.

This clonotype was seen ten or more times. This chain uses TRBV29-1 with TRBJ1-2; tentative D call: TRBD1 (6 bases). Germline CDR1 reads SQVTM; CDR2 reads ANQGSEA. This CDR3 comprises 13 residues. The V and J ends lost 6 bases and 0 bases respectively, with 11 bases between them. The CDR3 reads CSVSTGPNYGYTF. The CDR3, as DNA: TGCAGCGTATCTACAGGGCCTAACTATGGCTACACCTTC.

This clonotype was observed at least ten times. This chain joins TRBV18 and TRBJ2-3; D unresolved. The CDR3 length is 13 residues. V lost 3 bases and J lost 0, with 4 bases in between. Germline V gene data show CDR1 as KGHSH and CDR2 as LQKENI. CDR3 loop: CASSPLSTDTQYF. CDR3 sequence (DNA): TGTGCCAGCTCACCTCTGAGCACAGATACGCAGTATTTT.